Following are 19 T cell receptor beta chains from one sample sequenced in a study of vaccination and CD4 T cells after COVID-19. These receptors' targets are unknown. The treatment: roughly nine-day PBMC culture with coronavirus spike peptide pools or control peptides (ViraFEST assay). The Oncomine TCR Beta short-read assay sequenced DNA from cultured CD4+ T cells. MiXCR, run by TCRdb on the PCR reads, gives a single entry per CDR3 protein. The sample includes thousands of distinct CDR3 sequences, 35% to 55% of them seen just once. Sequenced: CD4+ T cells from blood, cultured in vitro. These TCRs come from a human donor who had recovered from COVID-19.

This rearrangement joins TRBV6-2 or TRBV6-3 to TRBJ2-5, with 7 bases identical to TRBD1. Germline V gene lookup returns CDR1 MNHEY and CDR2 SVGEGT. The CDR3 is made up of 15 amino acids. Trimming at V came to 7 bases and at J to 0 bases, leaving 8 bases not matched to a gene. CDR3 DNA sequence: TGTGCCAGCAAATCCCAGACAGGGTACCAAGAGACCCAGTACTTC. Translating gives CASKSQTGYQETQYF.

The chain recombines TRBV6-1 with TRBJ1-2; a weak D match, TRBD1 (6 bases). The CDR3 runs to 17 residues. V lost 2 bases, J lost 4 bases, and 20 bases lay in between. Per germline, CDR1 MNHNS and CDR2 SASEGT. The CDR3 here is CASSEPGHTPGGYGYTF. For the CDR3, the DNA is TGTGCCAGCAGTGAACCGGGACACACCCCAGGAGGCTATGGCTACACCTTC.

In this sample, this clonotype is medium-sized. J is TRBJ2-2 and V is TRBV7-8; no reliable D call. Germline V gene sequence: CDR1 SGHVS, CDR2 FQNEAQ. The CDR3 runs 15 residues. Trimming left V 1 base short and J 5 bases short, with 11 bases between. CDR3 sequence reads: CASSLVFGLTGELFF. As DNA, the CDR3 is TGTGCCAGCAGCTTAGTATTTGGGCTGACCGGGGAGCTGTTTTTT.

This chain links TRBV4-3 with TRBJ2-3; TRBD1 or TRBD2 may be the D gene (6 bases each). V lost 0 bases to trimming and J lost 5 bases, with 12 bases between them. The length of the CDR3 is 15 residues. Per germline, CDR1 LGHNA and CDR2 YSLEER. The DNA for the CDR3 is TGCGCCAGCAGCCAAGAAGGGGGGAACCGAGATACGCAGTATTTT. Its translation: CASSQEGGNRDTQYF.

This clonotype was found a few times. This chain uses TRBV6-1 with TRBJ1-2; 10 bases agree with TRBD1. The V segment lost 6 bases and the J segment 8 bases; nucleotides outside the gene matches: 6. Germline-derived CDR1 and CDR2 are MNHNS and SASEGT. The CDR3 contains 13 residues. This CDR3 is CASRQTTGGGYTF. The CDR3 nucleotides read TGTGCCAGCAGGCAAACGACAGGGGGCGGCTACACCTTC.

Only a few counts were recorded for this clonotype. The chain couples TRBV6-2 or TRBV6-3 to TRBJ1-5; D possibly corresponds to TRBD1 (6 bases). This CDR3 is built from 16 residues. Germline-derived CDR1 and CDR2 are MNHEY and SVGEGT. The V and J ends lost 6 bases and 3 bases respectively, with 18 bases between them. This CDR3 is CASRAGDIGFNQPQHF. The CDR3 DNA reads as TGTGCCAGCAGAGCCGGGGACATCGGATTCAATCAGCCCCAGCATTTT.

Only a few counts were recorded for this clonotype. The chain recombines TRBV9 with TRBJ2-3; perhaps TRBD1 as D (5 bases). This CDR3 is built from 14 residues. The germline V and J ends were trimmed by 4 bases and 2 bases, with 11 bases remaining between them. Germline V CDR1 and CDR2: SGDLS, YYNGEE. The CDR3: CASSSRQHTDTQYF. The CDR3 nucleotides are TGTGCCAGCAGCTCCAGACAGCACACAGATACGCAGTATTTT.

This chain connects TRBV15 to TRBJ2-3; D is uncertain. The CDR3 sequence is 12 residues long. The germline V gene has CDR1 LNHNV and CDR2 YYDKDF (reference sequence). V lost 8 bases and J lost 2, with 8 bases in between. CDR3 sequence (DNA): TGTGCCACCCAGGATTCCACAGATACGCAGTATTTT. Translation: CATQDSTDTQYF.

Only a few counts were recorded for this clonotype. This chain connects TRBV19 to TRBJ1-2; tentative D call: TRBD1 (5 bases). Germline-derived CDR1 and CDR2 are LNHDA and SQIVND (reference sequence). The CDR3 totals 16 residues. The germline V and J ends were trimmed by 0 bases and 6 bases, with 17 bases remaining between them. The CDR3 loop is CASSIDLVSGSHGYTF. DNA of the CDR3: TGTGCCAGTAGTATAGATCTTGTGTCAGGGTCTCATGGCTACACCTTC. The full variable domain, in which reference TRBV19 and TRBJ1-2 provide the parts outside the CDR3, is DGGITQSPKYLFRKEGQNVTLSCEQNLNHDAMYWYRQDPGQGLRLIYYSQIVNDFQKGDIAEGYSVSREKKESFPLTVTSAQKNPTAFYLCASSIDLVSGSHGYTFGSGTRLTVV.

The chain carries TRBV2 and TRBJ1-3, with 7 nucleotides matching TRBD1. CDR3 length equals 14 residues. Germline trimming cut 5 bases from V and 4 bases from J; bases unmatched to any gene: 5. CDR1 is SNHLY and CDR2 is FYNNEI in the germline V gene. The CDR3 bases are TGTGCCAGCAGTTTACAGGGGCCGGGAAACACCATATATTTT. As protein: CASSLQGPGNTIYF. Looking up the rest from reference TRBV2 and TRBJ1-3 gives the full variable domain: EPEVTQTPSHQVTQMGQEVILRCVPISNHLYFYWYRQILGQKVEFLVSFYNNEISEKSEIFDDQFSVERPDGSNFTLKIRSTKLEDSAMYFCASSLQGPGNTIYFGEGSWLTVV.

The chain links TRBV20-1 to TRBJ1-2; D might be TRBD1 (6 bases). This CDR3 comprises 18 residues. Between the trimmed V and J ends, which lost 5 bases and 0 bases, there was a span of 25 bases. The germline V gene encodes CDR1 DFQATT and CDR2 SNEGSKA (reference sequence). The CDR3 bases are TGCAGTGCTGGATATCGAGCCAGGGGTCCCCGTTCTAACTATGGCTACACCTTC. Protein sequence: CSAGYRARGPRSNYGYTF.

The chain recombines TRBV2 with TRBJ1-5, with 7 positions matching TRBD1. The CDR3 is made up of 14 amino acids. CDR1 is SNHLY and CDR2 is FYNNEI in the germline V gene. Trimming cost V 6 bases and J 5 bases; bases outside gene matches: 7. This chain's CDR3 is CASSAGQNYQPQHF. CDR3 nucleotide sequence: TGTGCCAGCAGCGCGGGACAGAATTATCAGCCCCAGCATTTT.

This clonotype was seen a handful of times. The CDR3 region is CASSPEAETQYF. The DNA for the CDR3 is TGTGCCAGCTCACCAGAGGCGGAGACCCAGTACTTC. This chain connects TRBV18 to TRBJ2-5, with no clear D. Germline values: CDR1 KGHSH, CDR2 LQKENI. V lost 2 bases and J 5 bases, leaving 6 bases between the germline ends. The CDR3 length is 12 residues.

This clonotype counts as large. The chain is built from TRBV12-3 or TRBV12-4 and TRBJ2-7, with 12 bases aligning to TRBD1. The CDR3 contains 16 residues. J gave up 4 bases and V 2 bases, and 6 bases lay outside the gene matches. CDR3 sequence: CASSLYGTGGVYEQYF. The CDR3 DNA sequence: TGTGCCAGCAGTTTATATGGGACAGGGGGCGTGTACGAGCAGTACTTC.

The CDR3 DNA sequence: TGTGCCAGCAGCAACCCGCCAAAACAGGGGGCAGTTTCCATATATTTT. It yields the protein CASSNPPKQGAVSIYF. V gene TRBV21-1 combines with J gene TRBJ1-3; the table's D call, TRBD1, was not checked against the DNA. TRBV21-1 is marked as a pseudogene. The length of the CDR3 is 16 residues.

This rearrangement joins TRBV11-1 to TRBJ1-2; a possible D gene is TRBD1 (6 bases). V dropped 4 bases and J dropped 12 bases, with 21 bases sitting between them. The CDR3 totals 14 residues. Germline loops: CDR1 SGHAT, CDR2 FQDESV (reference sequence). The CDR3 nucleotides read TGTGCCAGCAGCTCAAACCGCGAACAGGGTGACAACACCTTC. Residues: CASSSNREQGDNTF.

This clonotype occurred a few times. J is TRBJ1-2 and V is TRBV7-2, with D perhaps TRBD1 (6 bases). Germline CDR1 and CDR2: SGHTA and FQGNSA. Trimming took off 1 base at V and 2 bases at J, with 20 bases between the two ends. The CDR3 covers 18 residues. The DNA for the CDR3 is TGTGCCAGCAGCTTAGACGTTGCCCGACAGGTCCTAAACTATGGCTACACCTTC. Translation gives CASSLDVARQVLNYGYTF.

The chain has TRBV6-5 and TRBJ1-6; TRBD1 aligns across 8 bases. The CDR3 extends over 15 amino acids. Germline V CDR1 and CDR2: MNHEY, SVGAGI. V dropped 4 bases and J dropped 8; count of bases not matched to a gene: 7. The CDR3 coding sequence is TGTGCCAGCAGTTCGGACAGGGCAGAGTATTCACCCCTCCACTTT. Translation gives CASSSDRAEYSPLHF.

V usage is TRBV7-2 and J usage is TRBJ2-5; the D gene is possibly TRBD1 (6 bases). The CDR3 consists of 14 residues. The V end was cut by 5 bases, the J end by 0 bases, with 10 bases between. Germline lookup yields CDR1 SGHTA and CDR2 FQGNSA. CDR3 DNA sequence: TGTGCCAGCAGCCCAGACAGGTACCAAGAGACCCAGTACTTC. It codes for CASSPDRYQETQYF.